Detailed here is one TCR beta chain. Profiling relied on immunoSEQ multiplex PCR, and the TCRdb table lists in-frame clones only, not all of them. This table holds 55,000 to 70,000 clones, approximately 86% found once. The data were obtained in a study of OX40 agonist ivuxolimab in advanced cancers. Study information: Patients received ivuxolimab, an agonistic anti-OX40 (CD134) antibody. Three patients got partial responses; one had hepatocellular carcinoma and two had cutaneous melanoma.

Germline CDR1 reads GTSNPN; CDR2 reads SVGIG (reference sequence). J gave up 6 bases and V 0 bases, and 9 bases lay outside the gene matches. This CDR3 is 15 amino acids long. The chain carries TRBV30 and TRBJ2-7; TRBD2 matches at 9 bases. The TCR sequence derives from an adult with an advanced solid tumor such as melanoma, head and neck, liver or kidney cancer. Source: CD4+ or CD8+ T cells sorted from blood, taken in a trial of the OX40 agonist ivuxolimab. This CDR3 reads CAWSVPASGKGEQYF. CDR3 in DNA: TGTGCCTGGAGTGTACCCGCTAGCGGGAAAGGCGAGCAGTACTTC.